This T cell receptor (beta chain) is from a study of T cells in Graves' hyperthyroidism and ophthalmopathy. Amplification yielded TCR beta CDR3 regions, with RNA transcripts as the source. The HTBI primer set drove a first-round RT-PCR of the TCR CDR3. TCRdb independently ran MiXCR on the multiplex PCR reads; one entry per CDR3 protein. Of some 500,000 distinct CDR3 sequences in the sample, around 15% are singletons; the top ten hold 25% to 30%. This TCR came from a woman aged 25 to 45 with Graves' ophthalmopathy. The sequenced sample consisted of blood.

CDR3 region: CASATQGGQPQHF. CDR3 nucleotides: TGTGCCAGCGCAACACAGGGGGGCCAGCCCCAGCATTTT. This chain joins TRBV18 and TRBJ1-5, with 8 bases lining up with TRBD1. In germline, CDR1 is KGHSH, CDR2 LQKENI. The CDR3 runs 13 residues. After removal of 8 bases from V and 7 bases from J, the junction contained 7 bases not matched to a gene.